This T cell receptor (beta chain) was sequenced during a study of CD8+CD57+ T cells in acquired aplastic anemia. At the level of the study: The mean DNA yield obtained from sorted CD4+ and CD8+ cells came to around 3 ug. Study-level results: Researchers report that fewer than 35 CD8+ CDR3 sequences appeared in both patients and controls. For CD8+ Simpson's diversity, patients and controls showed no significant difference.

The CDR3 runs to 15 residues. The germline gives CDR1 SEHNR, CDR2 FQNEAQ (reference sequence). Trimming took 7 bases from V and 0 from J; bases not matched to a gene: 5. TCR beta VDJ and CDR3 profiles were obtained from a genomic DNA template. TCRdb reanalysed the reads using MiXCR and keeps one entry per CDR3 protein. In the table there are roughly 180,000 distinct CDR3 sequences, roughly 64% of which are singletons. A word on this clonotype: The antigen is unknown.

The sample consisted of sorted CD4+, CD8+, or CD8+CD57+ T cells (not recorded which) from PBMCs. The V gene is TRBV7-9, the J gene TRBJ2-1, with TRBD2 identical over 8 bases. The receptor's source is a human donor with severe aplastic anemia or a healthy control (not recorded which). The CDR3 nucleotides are TGTGCCAGCATCTGGAGCGGGAGCTCCTACAATGAGCAGTTCTTC. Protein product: CASIWSGSSYNEQFF.